Following are 10 T cell receptor beta chains from one sample sequenced in a study of blood T cell repertoires in COVID-19. Sequenced by immunoSEQ multiplex PCR; TCRdb stores in-frame clones only, minus some. The table includes about 120,000 clones, around nine tenths detected once. The sample consisted of peripheral blood. The origin of the receptors is a man in his forties or fifties with acute or convalescent COVID-19.

This chain connects TRBV2 to TRBJ1-3; the match to TRBD1 covers 7 bases. This CDR3 has 15 residues. The germline gives CDR1 SNHLY, CDR2 FYNNEI. J lost 1 base, V lost 7 bases, and 7 bases had no gene match. CDR3 in amino acids: CASTAQGQSGNTIYF. The CDR3 nucleotides read TGTGCCAGCACGGCCCAGGGACAGTCTGGAAACACCATATATTTT. Full variable domain (rest looked up from reference TRBV2 and TRBJ1-3): EPEVTQTPSHQVTQMGQEVILRCVPISNHLYFYWYRQILGQKVEFLVSFYNNEISEKSEIFDDQFSVERPDGSNFTLKIRSTKLEDSAMYFCASTAQGQSGNTIYFGEGSWLTVV.

The gene calls are TRBV2 and TRBJ1-5; the D is unclear. Trimming cost V 4 bases and J 0 bases, with 13 bases left between them. This CDR3 spans 16 amino acids. Per the germline V gene, CDR1 is SNHLY and CDR2 is FYNNEI. In DNA, the CDR3 is TGTGCCAGCAGTGGGTCTGCGGTTTATAGCAATCAGCCCCAGCATTTT. It yields the protein CASSGSAVYSNQPQHF.

J is TRBJ1-1 and V is TRBV5-1; 9 nucleotides align to TRBD1. The germline V gene has CDR1 SGHRS and CDR2 YFSETQ. The CDR3 length is 16 residues. J lost 1 base, V lost 4 bases, and 8 bases had no gene match. The CDR3 is CASSEGQGFRNTEAFF. Here the CDR3 DNA reads TGCGCCAGCAGCGAGGGACAGGGCTTCCGGAACACTGAAGCTTTCTTT.

The rearrangement uses TRBV24-1 and TRBJ1-5; 7 bases align to TRBD1. CDR3 length equals 14 residues. Germline V lookup: CDR1 KGHDR, CDR2 SFDVKD. V dropped 4 bases and J dropped 5; count of bases not matched to a gene: 4. The CDR3 sequence is CATSEAGTDQPQHF. In DNA, the CDR3 is TGTGCCACCAGTGAGGCGGGGACAGATCAGCCCCAGCATTTT.

The genes are TRBV5-1 and TRBJ2-2; 14 bases align to TRBD2. This CDR3 has 18 residues. V trimming: 1 base; J trimming: 5 bases; junction bases outside the gene matches: 7. Looked up from germline, CDR1 is SGHRS and CDR2 is YFSETQ. The DNA of the CDR3 is TGCGCCAGCAGCTTGTTCCCGACTAGCGGGAGGGGTACCGGGGAGCTGTTTTTT. Its protein is CASSLFPTSGRGTGELFF.

A few counts support this clone. The V gene is TRBV7-2, the J gene TRBJ2-7, with TRBD2 identical over 8 bases. There are 15 residues in the CDR3. In germline, CDR1 is SGHTA, CDR2 FQGNSA. Trimming took 2 bases from V and 2 from J; bases not matched to a gene: 5. CDR3 in DNA: TGTGCCAGCAGCTTACGCCTAGCGGGCACCTACGAGCAGTACTTC. Its translation is CASSLRLAGTYEQYF. The full variable domain, rest sourced from reference TRBV7-2 and TRBJ2-7, is GAGVSQSPSNKVTEKGKDVELRCDPISGHTALYWYRQSLGQGLEFLIYFQGNSAPDKSGLPSDRFSAERTGGSVSTLTIQRTQQEDSAVYLCASSLRLAGTYEQYFGPGTRLTVT.

V gene TRBV12-5 combines with J gene TRBJ2-5, with D maybe TRBD1 (6 bases). Trimming removed 6 bases at V and 0 bases at J, with 17 bases between. The CDR3 spans 16 residues. Germline V CDR1 and CDR2: LGHNT, FRNRAP. The CDR3 reads CASGPTGTTYQETQYF. CDR3 sequence (DNA): TGTGCTAGTGGCCCGACCGGGACAACGTACCAAGAGACCCAGTACTTC.

Note on this clone: Germline and junction disagree at one end, which may indicate a read error. The rearrangement joins TRBV7-7 to TRBJ2-3; perhaps TRBD1 as D (6 bases). The CDR3 is made up of 14 amino acids. Looked up from germline, CDR1 is SSHAT and CDR2 is FNYEAQ (reference sequence). CDR3 in DNA: TGTGCTAGCAGCCCAGGACAGCCCACAGATACGCAGTATTTT. Translating it yields CASSPGQPTDTQYF.

The rearrangement joins TRBV13 to TRBJ2-1; D might be TRBD1 (6 bases). Germline V gene sequence: CDR1 PRHDT, CDR2 FYEKMQ (reference sequence). The CDR3 totals 14 residues. The germline V and J ends were trimmed by 5 bases and 5 bases, with 13 bases remaining between them. The CDR3 reads CASSPYRVNNEQFF. The CDR3, as DNA: TGTGCCAGCAGCCCCTACAGGGTGAACAATGAGCAGTTCTTC.

The chain recombines TRBV10-3 with TRBJ2-7, with TRBD1 matching over 7 bases. There are 14 residues in the CDR3. Trimming cost V 4 bases and J 2 bases; bases outside gene matches: 5. Germline lookup yields CDR1 ENHRY and CDR2 SYGVKD. The CDR3 is CAISVGQETYEQYF. In DNA form, the CDR3 reads TGTGCCATCAGTGTCGGACAGGAAACCTACGAGCAGTACTTC.